This T cell receptor (beta chain) was retrieved from a study of tumor-infiltrating lymphocytes in oesophageal squamous cell carcinoma. TCRdb re-called the PCR reads with MiXCR, one entry per CDR3 protein. The table records about 10,000 distinct CDR3 sequences, about two thirds of them present only once. In this sample, this clonotype is medium-sized (0.01 to 0.1%). Germline trimming cut 9 bases from V and 2 bases from J; bases unmatched to any gene: 13. Per the germline V gene, CDR1 is MNHNS and CDR2 is SASEGT. The CDR3 is made up of 15 amino acids. The rearrangement uses TRBV6-1 and TRBJ2-7; the match to TRBD2 covers 7 bases. Sequencing used esophageal tumor tissue. The sequence derives from a female donor with esophageal squamous cell carcinoma. DNA of the CDR3: TGTGCCAGTCGGGGTGGAGCGGGGTTTGCCTACGAGCAGTACTTC. Translation gives CASRGGAGFAYEQYF.